These 8 T cell receptor beta chains were sequenced from one sample in a study of PD-1 blockade in classical Hodgkin lymphoma. The protocol was immunoSEQ multiplex PCR, while the TCRdb copy is restricted to in-frame clones and leaves out a portion. Of 70,000 to 85,000 clones in the sample, 93% were seen once. Exposure to brentuximab vedotin varied, and each patient had relapsed following autologous stem cell transplantation. The sequences come from peripheral blood mononuclear cells (PBMCs), collected at baseline. The receptors derive from a human donor with classical Hodgkin lymphoma.

The chain uses TRBV7-3 and TRBJ1-1; D is uncertain. The CDR3 totals 13 residues. Germline V gene lookup returns CDR1 SGHTA and CDR2 FQGTGA. Trimming took off 2 bases at V and 1 base at J, with 5 bases between the two ends. The CDR3 protein is CASSLFPNTEAFF. The CDR3 coding sequence is TGTGCCAGCAGCTTATTCCCGAACACTGAAGCTTTCTTT.

The chain links TRBV7-2 to TRBJ1-1, with D unresolved. CDR1 SGHTA and CDR2 FQGNSA come from the germline V gene. V lost 3 bases, J lost 3 bases, and 8 bases lay in between. This CDR3 comprises 13 residues. The CDR3 reads CASSLVSDTEAFF. DNA for the CDR3: TGTGCCAGCAGCTTGGTTTCAGACACTGAAGCTTTCTTT.

The chain joins TRBV7-9 to TRBJ2-1, with 13 bases that match TRBD2. The V segment lost 5 bases and the J segment 2 bases; nucleotides outside the gene matches: 9. CDR1 and CDR2 from the germline V gene are SEHNR and FQNEAQ (reference sequence). This CDR3 is 18 amino acids long. In DNA, the CDR3 is TGTGCCAGCAGCAGTACTAGCGGGAGGGCCGTTACCTACAATGAGCAGTTCTTC. Translated, it gives CASSSTSGRAVTYNEQFF.

The table lists this clone with a count of one. The rearrangement uses TRBV5-8 and TRBJ1-1; D is unclear. Per germline, CDR1 SGHTS and CDR2 YDEGEE. The CDR3 has 18 amino acids. The ends were cut back, 4 bases at V and 1 base at J, with 23 bases in the middle. CDR3 nucleotide sequence: TGTGCCAGCAGCCCCCGCGTTCCGACGGTAAAATGGAACACTGAAGCTTTCTTT. This codes for CASSPRVPTVKWNTEAFF.

The chain employs TRBV4-2 and TRBJ2-7; unclear D gene. The CDR3 is made up of 13 amino acids. V lost 0 bases, J lost 7 bases, and 10 bases lay in between. The germline gives CDR1 LGHNA, CDR2 YNFKEQ. CDR3 amino acids: CASSQDLSTEQYF. In DNA, the CDR3 is TGTGCCAGCAGCCAAGATCTCTCTACGGAGCAGTACTTC.

The V gene is TRBV11-2, the J gene TRBJ2-3; no clear D gene. The V end lost 1 base, the J end lost 3 bases, and 5 bases lay between the germline ends. The CDR3 consists of 13 residues. Germline lookup yields CDR1 SGHAT and CDR2 FQNNGV. The CDR3 sequence: CASSLGRTDTQYF. The CDR3 region has the DNA TGTGCCAGCAGCTTAGGTCGGACAGATACGCAGTATTTT.

The chain combines TRBV5-1 with TRBJ2-5; 7 nucleotides align to TRBD1. Losses at the gene ends were 4 bases for V and 5 bases for J; bases not matched to a gene: 8. The germline gives CDR1 SGHRS, CDR2 YFSETQ. This CDR3 contains 14 residues. The CDR3 region is CASSLDGTDETQYF. CDR3 coding DNA: TGCGCCAGCAGCCTCGACGGGACAGACGAGACCCAGTACTTC.

This sequence joins TRBV6-5 and TRBJ2-2; no reliable D call. CDR1 and CDR2 from the germline V gene are MNHEY and SVGAGI. Deletions cut 7 bases from V and 6 bases from J, with 6 bases between. The CDR3 extends over 11 amino acids. In DNA form, the CDR3 reads TGTGCCAGCATCAGTTCCGGGGAGCTGTTTTTT. Translating gives CASISSGELFF.